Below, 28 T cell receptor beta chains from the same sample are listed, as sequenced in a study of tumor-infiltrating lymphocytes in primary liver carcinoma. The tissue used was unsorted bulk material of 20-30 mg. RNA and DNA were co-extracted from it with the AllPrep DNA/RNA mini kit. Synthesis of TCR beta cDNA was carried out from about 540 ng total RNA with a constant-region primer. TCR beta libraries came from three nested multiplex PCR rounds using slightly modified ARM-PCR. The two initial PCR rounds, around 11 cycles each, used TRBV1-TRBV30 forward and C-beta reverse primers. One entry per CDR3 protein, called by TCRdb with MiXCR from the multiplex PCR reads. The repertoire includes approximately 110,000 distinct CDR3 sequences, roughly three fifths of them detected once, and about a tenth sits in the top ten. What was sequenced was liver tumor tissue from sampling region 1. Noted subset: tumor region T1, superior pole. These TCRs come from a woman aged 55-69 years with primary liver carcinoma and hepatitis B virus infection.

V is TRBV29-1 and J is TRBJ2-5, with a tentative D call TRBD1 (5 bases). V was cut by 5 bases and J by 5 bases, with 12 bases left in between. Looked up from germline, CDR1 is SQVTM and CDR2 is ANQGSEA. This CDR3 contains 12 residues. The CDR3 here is CSVQGNKETQYF. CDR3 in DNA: TGCAGCGTTCAGGGCAACAAGGAGACCCAGTACTTC.

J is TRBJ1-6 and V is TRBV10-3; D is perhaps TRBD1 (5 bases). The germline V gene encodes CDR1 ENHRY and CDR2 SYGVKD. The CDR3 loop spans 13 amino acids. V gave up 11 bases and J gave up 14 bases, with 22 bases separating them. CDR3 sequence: CAVQEGLDPTLHF. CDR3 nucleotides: TGTGCCGTTCAAGAGGGGCTAGATCCAACCCTCCACTTT.

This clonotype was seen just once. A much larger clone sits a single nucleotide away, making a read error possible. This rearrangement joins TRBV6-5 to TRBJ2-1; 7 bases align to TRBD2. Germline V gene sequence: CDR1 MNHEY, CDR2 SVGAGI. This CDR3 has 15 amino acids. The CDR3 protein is CASIPTSQTYSEQFF. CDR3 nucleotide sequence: TGTGCCAGCATTCCGACTAGCCAAACCTACAGTGAGCAGTTCTTC.

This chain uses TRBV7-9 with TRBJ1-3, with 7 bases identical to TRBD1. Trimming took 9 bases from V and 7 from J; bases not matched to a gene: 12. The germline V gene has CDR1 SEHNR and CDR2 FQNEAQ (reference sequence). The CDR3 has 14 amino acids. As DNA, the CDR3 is TGTGCCAGGAGCAACCACAGGGGTTGGAACACCATATATTTT. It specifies CARSNHRGWNTIYF.

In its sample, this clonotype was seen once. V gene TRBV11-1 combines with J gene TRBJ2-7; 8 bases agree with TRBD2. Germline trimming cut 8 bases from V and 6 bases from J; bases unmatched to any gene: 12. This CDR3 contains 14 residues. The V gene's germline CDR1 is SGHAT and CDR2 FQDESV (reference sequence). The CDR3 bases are TGTGCCAGCTCCCGACTAGCGAGAGGTATCGAGCAGTACTTC. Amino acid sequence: CASSRLARGIEQYF.

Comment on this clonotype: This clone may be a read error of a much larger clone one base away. The CDR3 spells CAGTMGLAGNEQFF. The DNA of the CDR3 is TGTGCCGGCACGATGGGTCTAGCGGGGAATGAGCAGTTCTTC. The chain couples TRBV6-5 to TRBJ2-1; 9 bases align to TRBD2. Germline CDR1 is MNHEY and CDR2 is SVGAGI. The CDR3 is made up of 14 amino acids. The V segment lost 11 bases and the J segment 7 bases; nucleotides outside the gene matches: 12.

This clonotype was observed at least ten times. The DNA of the CDR3 is TGTGCCAGCAGTTTCAGGGGCACAGATACGCAGTATTTT. Translation gives CASSFRGTDTQYF. This chain uses TRBV12-3 or TRBV12-4 with TRBJ2-3, with D possibly TRBD1 on 5 matching bases. This CDR3 has 13 residues. Trimming removed 3 bases from V and 1 base from J, with 5 bases in between.

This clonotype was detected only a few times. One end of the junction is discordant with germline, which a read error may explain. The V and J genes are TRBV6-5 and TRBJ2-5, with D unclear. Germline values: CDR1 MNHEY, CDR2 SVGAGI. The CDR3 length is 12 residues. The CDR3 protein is CASSHPQEAQYF. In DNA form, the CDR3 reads TGTGCCAGCAGTCACCCCCAAGAGGCCCAGTACTTC.

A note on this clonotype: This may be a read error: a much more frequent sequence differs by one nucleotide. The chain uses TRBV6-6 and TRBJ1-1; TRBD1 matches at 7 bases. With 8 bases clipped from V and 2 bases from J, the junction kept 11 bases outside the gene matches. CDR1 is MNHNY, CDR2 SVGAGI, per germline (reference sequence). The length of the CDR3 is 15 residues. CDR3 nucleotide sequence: TGTGCCAGCGCCCCGAGACAGGGAGCAAACACTGAAGCTTTCTTT. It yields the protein CASAPRQGANTEAFF.

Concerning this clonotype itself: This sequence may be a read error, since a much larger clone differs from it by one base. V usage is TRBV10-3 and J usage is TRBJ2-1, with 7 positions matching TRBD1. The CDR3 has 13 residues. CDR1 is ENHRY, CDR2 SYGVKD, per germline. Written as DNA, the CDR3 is TGTGCCATCAGCGACAGGGCCGACAATGAGCATTTCTTC. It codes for CAISDRADNEHFF.

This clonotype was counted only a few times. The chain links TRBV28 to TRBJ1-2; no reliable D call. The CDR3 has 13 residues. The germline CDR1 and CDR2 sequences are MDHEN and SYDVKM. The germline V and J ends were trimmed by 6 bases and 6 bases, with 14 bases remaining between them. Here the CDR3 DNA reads TGTGCCAGCAGCCTAACACAGTCGGATGGCTACACCTTC. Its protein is CASSLTQSDGYTF.

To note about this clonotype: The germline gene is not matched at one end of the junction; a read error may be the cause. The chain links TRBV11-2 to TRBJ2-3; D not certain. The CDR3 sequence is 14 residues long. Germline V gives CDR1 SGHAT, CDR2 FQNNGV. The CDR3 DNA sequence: TGTGCCAGCGGCTTAGTCGGCCGCGCAGATACGCATTATTTT. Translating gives CASGLVGRADTHYF.

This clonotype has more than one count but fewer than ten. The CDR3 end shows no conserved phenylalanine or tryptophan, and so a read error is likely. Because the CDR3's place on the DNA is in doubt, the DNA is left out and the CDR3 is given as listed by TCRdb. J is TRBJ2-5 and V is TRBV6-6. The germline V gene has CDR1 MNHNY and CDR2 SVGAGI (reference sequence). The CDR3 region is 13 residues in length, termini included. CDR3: CASSLGSQETQYL.

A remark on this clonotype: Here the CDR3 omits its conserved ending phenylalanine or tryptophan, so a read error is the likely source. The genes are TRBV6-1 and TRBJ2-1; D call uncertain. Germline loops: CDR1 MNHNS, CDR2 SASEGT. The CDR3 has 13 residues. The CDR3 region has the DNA TGTGTCAACAGTGAATTGAGGTGGAATGAGCAGTTCTCC. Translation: CVNSELRWNEQFS.

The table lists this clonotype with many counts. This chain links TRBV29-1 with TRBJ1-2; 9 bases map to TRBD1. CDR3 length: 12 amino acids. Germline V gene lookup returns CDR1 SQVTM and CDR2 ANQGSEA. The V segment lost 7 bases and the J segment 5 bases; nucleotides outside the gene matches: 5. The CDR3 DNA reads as TGCAGCGGCCGGGACAGGGCGTATGGCTACACCTTC. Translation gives CSGRDRAYGYTF.

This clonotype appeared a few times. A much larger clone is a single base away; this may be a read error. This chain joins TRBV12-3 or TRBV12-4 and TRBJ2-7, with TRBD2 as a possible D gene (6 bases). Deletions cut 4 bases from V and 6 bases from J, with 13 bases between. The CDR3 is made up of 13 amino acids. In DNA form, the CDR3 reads TGTGCCAGCAGTTGGTGGACTATCTCCGAGCAGTACTTC. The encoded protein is CASSWWTISEQYF.

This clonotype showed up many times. The DNA of the CDR3 is TGTGCCAGCAGTGGGGCAGGGGCGGCAGATACGCAGTATTTT. It translates to CASSGAGAADTQYF. The chain employs TRBV6-1 and TRBJ2-3, with D possibly matching TRBD1 (6 bases). Germline-derived CDR1 and CDR2 are MNHNS and SASEGT. This CDR3 is 14 amino acids long. The V gene lost 4 bases and the J gene lost 4 bases, with 12 bases spanning the gap.

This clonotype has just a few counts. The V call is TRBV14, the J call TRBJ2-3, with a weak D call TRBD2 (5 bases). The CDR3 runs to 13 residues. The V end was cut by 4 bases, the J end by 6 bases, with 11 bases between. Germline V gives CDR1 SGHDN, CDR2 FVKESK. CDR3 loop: CASSPWRQDTQYF. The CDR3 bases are TGTGCCAGCAGCCCTTGGAGGCAGGATACGCAGTATTTT.

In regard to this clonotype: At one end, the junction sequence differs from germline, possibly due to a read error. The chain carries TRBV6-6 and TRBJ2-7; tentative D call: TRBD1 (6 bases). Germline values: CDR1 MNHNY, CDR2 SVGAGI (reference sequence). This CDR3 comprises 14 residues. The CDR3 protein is CASSKQGTSYEQYF. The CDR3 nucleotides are TGTGCAAGCAGCAAACAGGGTACGAGTTACGAGCAGTACTTC.

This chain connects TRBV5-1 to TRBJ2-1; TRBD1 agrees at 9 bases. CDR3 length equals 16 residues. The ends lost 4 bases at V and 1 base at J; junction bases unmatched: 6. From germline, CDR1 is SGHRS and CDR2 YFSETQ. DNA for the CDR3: TGCGCCAGCAGCCTGAACAGGGGGCGATCCTACAATGAGCAGTTCTTC. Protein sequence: CASSLNRGRSYNEQFF.

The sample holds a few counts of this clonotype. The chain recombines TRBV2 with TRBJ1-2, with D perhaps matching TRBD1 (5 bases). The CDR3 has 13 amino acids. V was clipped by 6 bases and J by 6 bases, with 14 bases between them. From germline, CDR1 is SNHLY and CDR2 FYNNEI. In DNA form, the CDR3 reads TGTGCCAGCAGCGTGCGGCAGGGCGATGGCTACACCTTC. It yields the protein CASSVRQGDGYTF.

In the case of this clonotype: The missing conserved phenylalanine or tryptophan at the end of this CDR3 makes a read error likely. CDR3 protein: CASSLSGDGIILFC. The CDR3 region has the DNA TGTGCCAGCAGTTTGAGTGGGGACGGGATCATACTGTTTTGT. The chain joins TRBV12-3 or TRBV12-4 to TRBJ2-2; D possibly matches TRBD1 or TRBD2 (5 bases each). The CDR3 is made up of 14 amino acids. V was pared by 3 bases and J by 14 bases, with 19 bases between.

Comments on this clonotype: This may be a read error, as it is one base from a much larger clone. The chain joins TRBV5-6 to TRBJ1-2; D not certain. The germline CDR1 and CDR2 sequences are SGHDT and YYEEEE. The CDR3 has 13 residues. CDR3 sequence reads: CASGLRQNYGYTF. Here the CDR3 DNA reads TGTGCCAGCGGCTTAAGGCAGAACTATGGCTACACCTTC.

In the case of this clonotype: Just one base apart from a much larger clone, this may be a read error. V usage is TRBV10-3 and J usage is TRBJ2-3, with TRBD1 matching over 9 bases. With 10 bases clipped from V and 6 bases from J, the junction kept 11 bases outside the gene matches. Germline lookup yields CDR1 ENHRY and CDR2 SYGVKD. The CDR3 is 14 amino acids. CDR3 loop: CATRTGVLGDTQYF. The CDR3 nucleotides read TGTGCCACCCGGACAGGGGTCCTGGGGGATACGCAGTATTTT.

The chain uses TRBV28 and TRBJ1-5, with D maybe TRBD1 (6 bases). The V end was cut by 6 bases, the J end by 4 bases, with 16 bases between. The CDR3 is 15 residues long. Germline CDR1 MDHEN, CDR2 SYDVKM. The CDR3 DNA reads TGTGCCAGCAGGAATCACGGGCAGGGGAATCAGCCCCAGCATTTT. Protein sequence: CASRNHGQGNQPQHF.

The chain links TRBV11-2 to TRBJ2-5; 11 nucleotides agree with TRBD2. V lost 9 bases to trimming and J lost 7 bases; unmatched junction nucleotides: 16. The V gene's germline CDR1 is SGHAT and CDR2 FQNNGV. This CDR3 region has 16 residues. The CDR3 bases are TGTGCCAGTAGCCAGGTCGCGACTAGCGGGACCGGGACCCAGTACTTC. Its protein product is CASSQVATSGTGTQYF.

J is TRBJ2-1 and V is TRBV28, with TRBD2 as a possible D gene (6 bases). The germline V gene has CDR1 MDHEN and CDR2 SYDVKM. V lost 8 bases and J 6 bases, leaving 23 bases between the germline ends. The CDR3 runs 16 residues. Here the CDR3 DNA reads TGTGCCAGCCGTTCTCCAGTCGGGGGTACCTGCAATGAGCAGTTCTTC. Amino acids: CASRSPVGGTCNEQFF.

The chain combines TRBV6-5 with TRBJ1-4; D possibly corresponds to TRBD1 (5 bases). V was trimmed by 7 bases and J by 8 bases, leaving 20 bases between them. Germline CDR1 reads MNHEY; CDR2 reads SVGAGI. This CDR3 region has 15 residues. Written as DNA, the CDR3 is TGTGCCAGCACCGACAGACGGGGGATGTGGGAAAAACTGTTTTTT. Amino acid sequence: CASTDRRGMWEKLFF.